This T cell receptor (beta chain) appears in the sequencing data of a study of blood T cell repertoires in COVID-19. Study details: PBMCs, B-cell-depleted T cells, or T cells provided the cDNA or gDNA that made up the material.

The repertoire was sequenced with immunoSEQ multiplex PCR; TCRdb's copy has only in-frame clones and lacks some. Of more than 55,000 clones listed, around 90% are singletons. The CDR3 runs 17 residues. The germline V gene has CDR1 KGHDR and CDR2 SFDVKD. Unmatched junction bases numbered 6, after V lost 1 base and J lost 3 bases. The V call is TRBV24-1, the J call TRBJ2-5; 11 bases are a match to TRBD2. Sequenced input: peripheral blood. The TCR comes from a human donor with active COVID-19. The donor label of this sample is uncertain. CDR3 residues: CATSDLLAGEREETQYF. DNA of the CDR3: TGTGCCACCAGTGATTTACTAGCGGGGGAAAGGGAAGAGACCCAGTACTTC.